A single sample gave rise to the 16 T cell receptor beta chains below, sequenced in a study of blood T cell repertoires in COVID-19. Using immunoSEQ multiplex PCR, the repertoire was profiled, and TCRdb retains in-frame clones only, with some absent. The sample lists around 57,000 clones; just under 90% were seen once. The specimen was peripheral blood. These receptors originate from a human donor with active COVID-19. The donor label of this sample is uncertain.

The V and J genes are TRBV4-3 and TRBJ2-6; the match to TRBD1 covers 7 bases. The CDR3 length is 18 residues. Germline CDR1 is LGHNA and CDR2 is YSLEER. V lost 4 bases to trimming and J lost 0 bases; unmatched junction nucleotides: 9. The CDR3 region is CASSLTGAQLSGANVLTF. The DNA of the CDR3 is TGCGCCAGCAGCCTTACAGGGGCCCAACTCTCTGGGGCCAACGTCCTGACTTTC.

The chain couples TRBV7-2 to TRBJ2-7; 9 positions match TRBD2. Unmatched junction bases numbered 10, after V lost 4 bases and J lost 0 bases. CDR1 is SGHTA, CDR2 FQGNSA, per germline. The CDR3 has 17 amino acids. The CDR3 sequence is CASSWDSGGASSYEQYF. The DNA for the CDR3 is TGTGCCAGCAGCTGGGATAGCGGGGGCGCTAGCTCCTACGAGCAGTACTTC.

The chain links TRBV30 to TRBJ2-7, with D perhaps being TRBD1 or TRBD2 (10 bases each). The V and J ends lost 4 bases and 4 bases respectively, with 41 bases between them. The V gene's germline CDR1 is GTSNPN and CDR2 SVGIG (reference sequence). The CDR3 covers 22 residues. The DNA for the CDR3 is TGTGCCTGGACCCAAGGGACAGGGGTTTTCGGACTAGCGGAAAGATTCTCATACGAGCAGTACTTC. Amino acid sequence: CAWTQGTGVFGLAERFSYEQYF.

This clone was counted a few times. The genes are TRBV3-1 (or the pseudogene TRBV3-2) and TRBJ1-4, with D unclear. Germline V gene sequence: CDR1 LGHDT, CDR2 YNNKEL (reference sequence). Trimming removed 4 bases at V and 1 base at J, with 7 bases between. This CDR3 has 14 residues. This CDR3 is CASSRRVTNEKLFF. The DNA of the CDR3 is TGTGCCAGCAGCCGGAGGGTAACTAATGAAAAACTGTTTTTT.

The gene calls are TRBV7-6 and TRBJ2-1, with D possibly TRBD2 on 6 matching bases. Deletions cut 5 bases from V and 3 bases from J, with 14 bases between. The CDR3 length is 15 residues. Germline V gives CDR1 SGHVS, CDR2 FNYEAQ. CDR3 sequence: CASSQDGRGYNEQFF. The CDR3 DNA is TGTGCCAGCAGCCAAGACGGGCGGGGCTACAATGAGCAGTTCTTC. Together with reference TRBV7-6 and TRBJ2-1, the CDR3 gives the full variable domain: GAGVSQSPRYKVTKRGQDVALRCDPISGHVSLYWYRQALGQGPEFLTYFNYEAQQDKSGLPNDRFSAERPEGSISTLTIQRTEQRDSAMYRCASSQDGRGYNEQFFGPGTRLTVL.

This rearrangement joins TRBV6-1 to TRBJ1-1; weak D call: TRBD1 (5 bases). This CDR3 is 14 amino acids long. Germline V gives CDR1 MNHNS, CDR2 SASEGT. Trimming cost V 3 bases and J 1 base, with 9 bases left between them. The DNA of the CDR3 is TGTGCCAGCAGTGAGATACAGGCGAACACTGAAGCTTTCTTT. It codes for CASSEIQANTEAFF.

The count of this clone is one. The CDR3 reads CASSTGLAGIQETQYF. The DNA for the CDR3 is TGTGCCAGTAGTACTGGACTAGCGGGGATCCAAGAGACCCAGTACTTC. This chain links TRBV19 with TRBJ2-5; TRBD2 agrees at 12 bases. This CDR3 is 16 amino acids long. V dropped 4 bases and J dropped 1; count of bases not matched to a gene: 4. CDR1 and CDR2 from the germline V gene are LNHDA and SQIVND (reference sequence).

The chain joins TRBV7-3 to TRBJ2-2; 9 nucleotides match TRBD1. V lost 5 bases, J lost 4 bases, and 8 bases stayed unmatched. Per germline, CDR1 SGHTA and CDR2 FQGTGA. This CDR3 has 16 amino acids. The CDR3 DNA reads TGTGCCAGCAGCCCCAGGGACAGGGTCGGCACCGGGGAGCTGTTTTTT. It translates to CASSPRDRVGTGELFF.

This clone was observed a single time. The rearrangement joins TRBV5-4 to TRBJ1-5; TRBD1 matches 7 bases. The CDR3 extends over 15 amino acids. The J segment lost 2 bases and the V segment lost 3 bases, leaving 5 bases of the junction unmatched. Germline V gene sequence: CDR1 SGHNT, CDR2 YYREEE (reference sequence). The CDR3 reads CASSSTGVGNQPQHF. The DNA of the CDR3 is TGTGCCAGCAGCTCCACAGGGGTTGGCAATCAGCCCCAGCATTTT.

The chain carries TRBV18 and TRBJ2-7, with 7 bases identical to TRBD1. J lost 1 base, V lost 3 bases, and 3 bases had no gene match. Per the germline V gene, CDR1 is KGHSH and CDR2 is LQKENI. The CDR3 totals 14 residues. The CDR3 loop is CASSPIQGSYEQYF. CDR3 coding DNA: TGTGCCAGCTCACCCATACAGGGGTCCTACGAGCAGTACTTC.

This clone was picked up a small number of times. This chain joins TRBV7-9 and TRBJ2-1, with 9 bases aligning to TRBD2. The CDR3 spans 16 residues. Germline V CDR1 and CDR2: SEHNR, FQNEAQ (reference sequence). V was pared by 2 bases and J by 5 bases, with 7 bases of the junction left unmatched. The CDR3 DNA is TGTGCCAGCAGCTTACGCTTAGCGGGAGAAAACAATGAGCAGTTCTTC. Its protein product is CASSLRLAGENNEQFF. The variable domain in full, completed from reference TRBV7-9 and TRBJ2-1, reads DTGVSQNPRHKITKRGQNVTFRCDPISEHNRLYWYRQTLGQGPEFLTYFQNEAQLEKSRLLSDRFSAERPKGSFSTLEIQRTEQGDSAMYLCASSLRLAGENNEQFFGPGTRLTVL.

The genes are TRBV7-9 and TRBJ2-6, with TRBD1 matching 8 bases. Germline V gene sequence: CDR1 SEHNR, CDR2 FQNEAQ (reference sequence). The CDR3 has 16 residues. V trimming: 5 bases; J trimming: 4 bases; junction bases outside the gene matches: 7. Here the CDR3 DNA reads TGTGCCAGCAGCGTCCCAGGGGGCTCGGGGGCCAACGTCCTGACTTTC. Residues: CASSVPGGSGANVLTF.

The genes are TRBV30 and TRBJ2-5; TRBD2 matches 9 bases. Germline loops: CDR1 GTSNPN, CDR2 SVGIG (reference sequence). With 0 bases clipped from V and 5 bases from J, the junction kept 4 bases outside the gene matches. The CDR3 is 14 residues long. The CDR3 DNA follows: TGTGCCTGGAGTGTTGCGGGGGGGGTGGAGACCCAGTACTTC. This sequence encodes CAWSVAGGVETQYF.

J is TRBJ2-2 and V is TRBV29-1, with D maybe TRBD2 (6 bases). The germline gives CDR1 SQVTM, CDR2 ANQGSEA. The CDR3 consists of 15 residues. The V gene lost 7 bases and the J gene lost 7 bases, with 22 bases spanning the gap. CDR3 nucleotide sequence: TGCAGCGGGGGGGTCCGGGCCGCCCGGGGCGGGGAGCTGTTTTTT. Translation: CSGGVRAARGGELFF.

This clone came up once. CDR3 in amino acids: CASSFPTGQPQHF. For the CDR3, the DNA is TGTGCCAGCAGCTTCCCTACGGGTCAGCCCCAGCATTTT. This chain joins TRBV28 and TRBJ1-5; D unresolved. The germline CDR1 and CDR2 sequences are MDHEN and SYDVKM. Trimming pared 6 bases from V and 6 bases from J, leaving 12 bases between. This CDR3 region has 13 residues.

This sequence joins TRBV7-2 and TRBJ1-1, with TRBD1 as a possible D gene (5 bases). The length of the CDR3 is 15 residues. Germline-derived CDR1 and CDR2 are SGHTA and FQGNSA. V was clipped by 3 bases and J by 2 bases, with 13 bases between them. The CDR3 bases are TGTGCCAGCAGCTTCTCGACAGTCATAAACACTGAAGCTTTCTTT. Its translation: CASSFSTVINTEAFF.